The 26 T cell receptor beta chains listed next were all sequenced from one sample in a study of T cell repertoires in cytomegalovirus infection. One entry per CDR3 protein, called by TCRdb with MiXCR from the reads. The repertoire holds 450,000 to 650,000 distinct CDR3 sequences, with around two fifths as singletons. The antigens for these receptors are not known. This specimen consisted of cultured PBMCs, obtained from culture after CMV antigen stimulation. These receptors were taken from a human donor in good health (CMV status not recorded). Some clones in this sample may be carry-over from other donors' samples.

This clonotype was observed a handful of times. V gene TRBV7-6 combines with J gene TRBJ1-2; D call uncertain. Per germline, CDR1 SGHVS and CDR2 FNYEAQ. Between the trimmed V and J ends, which lost 3 bases and 6 bases, there was a span of 17 bases. The CDR3 consists of 15 residues. The CDR3 DNA reads TGTGCCAGCAGCTTGGGTCCCGCTTATGATGATGGCTACACCTTC. Translating it yields CASSLGPAYDDGYTF.

The chain has TRBV20-1 and TRBJ2-4, with 7 bases matching TRBD2. The germline gives CDR1 DFQATT, CDR2 SNEGSKA (reference sequence). CDR3 length: 13 amino acids. The CDR3 protein is CSQRDVAKNIQYF. The DNA of the CDR3 is TGCAGCCAGCGGGACGTAGCCAAAAACATTCAGTACTTC.

This clonotype was counted only a few times. CDR3 region: CASSAPGGGGRGQQYF. The CDR3 region has the DNA TGTGCCAGCAGCGCGCCTGGAGGGGGGGGGCGGGGCCAGCAGTACTTC. The V call is TRBV7-2, the J call TRBJ2-7; possibly TRBD2 for D (7 bases). The germline V and J ends were trimmed by 5 bases and 8 bases, with 25 bases remaining between them. The germline V gene encodes CDR1 SGHTA and CDR2 FQGNSA. The CDR3 is made up of 16 amino acids.

The sample holds many counts of this clonotype. The chain combines TRBV7-2 with TRBJ2-3; D ambiguous. This CDR3 comprises 14 residues. CDR1 and CDR2 from the germline V gene are SGHTA and FQGNSA. Trimming cost V 1 base and J 2 bases, with 7 bases left between them. The CDR3 here is CASSLVGITDTQYF. CDR3 DNA: TGTGCCAGCAGCTTAGTGGGGATCACAGATACGCAGTATTTT.

This clonotype was counted between two and nine times. The chain's CDR3 is CASSLATGKSYEQYF. The CDR3 nucleotides read TGTGCCAGCAGCTTAGCAACAGGGAAATCCTACGAGCAGTACTTC. The rearrangement links TRBV7-9 to TRBJ2-7, with a possible D match to TRBD1 (6 bases). CDR1 is SEHNR and CDR2 is FQNEAQ in the germline V gene (reference sequence). The CDR3 has 15 amino acids. Trimming cost V 0 bases and J 1 base, with 10 bases left between them.

In this sample, this clonotype turned up a few times. The chain employs TRBV5-1 and TRBJ2-1; unclear D gene. Per the germline V gene, CDR1 is SGHRS and CDR2 is YFSETQ. V was trimmed by 0 bases and J by 3 bases, leaving 25 bases between them. The length of the CDR3 is 20 residues. CDR3 in amino acids: CASSLGTRGRVSYVYNEQFF. The DNA of the CDR3 is TGCGCCAGCAGCTTGGGGACGCGTGGTAGGGTTTCCTACGTCTACAATGAGCAGTTCTTC. The variable domain in full, with the rest retrieved from reference TRBV5-1 and TRBJ2-1, is KAGVTQTPRYLIKTRGQQVTLSCSPISGHRSVSWYQQTPGQGLQFLFEYFSETQRNKGNFPGRFSGRQFSNSRSEMNVSTLELGDSALYLCASSLGTRGRVSYVYNEQFFGPGTRLTVL.

This clonotype was found many times. The chain combines TRBV7-2 with TRBJ2-5; 7 bases match TRBD2. The V gene's germline CDR1 is SGHTA and CDR2 FQGNSA. This CDR3 spans 14 amino acids. Trimming took 2 bases from V and 5 from J; bases not matched to a gene: 5. CDR3 sequence: CASSLLLGGETQYF. The CDR3, as DNA: TGTGCCAGCAGCTTATTGTTGGGAGGGGAGACCCAGTACTTC.

This rearrangement joins TRBV5-4 to TRBJ2-2; 8 bases fit TRBD2. Per the germline V gene, CDR1 is SGHNT and CDR2 is YYREEE (reference sequence). The CDR3 covers 16 residues. Trimming removed 2 bases from V and 3 bases from J; junction bases left unmatched: 6. In DNA form, the CDR3 reads TGTGCCAGCAGCTTTGGAGCGGGAGAGTACACCGGGGAGCTGTTTTTT. Translation: CASSFGAGEYTGELFF.

The chain carries TRBV4-1 and TRBJ2-5; 9 positions match TRBD2. Losses at the gene ends were 0 bases for V and 10 bases for J; bases not matched to a gene: 12. CDR1 is MGHRA and CDR2 is YSYEKL in the germline V gene. The CDR3 loop spans 16 amino acids. The CDR3 DNA follows: TGCGCCAGCAGCCAAGATCCGATCCAGCGGGAGGCCCACCAGTACTTC. It specifies CASSQDPIQREAHQYF.

V usage is TRBV2 and J usage is TRBJ2-3, with 14 bases lining up with TRBD2. Germline CDR1 is SNHLY and CDR2 is FYNNEI. The V and J ends lost 5 bases and 4 bases, in that order; junction bases with no gene match: 5. The CDR3 has 16 amino acids. CDR3 DNA sequence: TGTGCCAGCAGTTCGACTAGCGGGGGGGCCCCAGATACGCAGTATTTT. Translating gives CASSSTSGGAPDTQYF.

V and J are TRBV7-7 and TRBJ2-5, with D possibly being TRBD1 (5 bases). There are 17 residues in the CDR3. Per germline, CDR1 SSHAT and CDR2 FNYEAQ (reference sequence). Trimming removed 4 bases at V and 3 bases at J, with 21 bases between. CDR3: CASSYNFQGVPKETQYF. The CDR3 DNA reads as TGTGCCAGCAGCTACAATTTTCAAGGGGTCCCAAAAGAGACCCAGTACTTC.

The CDR3 here is CASSQGRDPYEQYF. As DNA, the CDR3 is TGCGCCAGCAGCCAAGGTCGGGACCCCTACGAGCAGTACTTC. The J gene is TRBJ2-7, the V gene TRBV4-1, with D perhaps TRBD1 or TRBD2 (5 bases each). This CDR3 is built from 14 residues. Trimming cost V 1 base and J 2 bases, with 9 bases left between them. Germline V gives CDR1 MGHRA, CDR2 YSYEKL.

This clonotype appeared a few times. J is TRBJ2-7 and V is TRBV7-6; 8 nucleotides match TRBD2. CDR3 size: 16 residues. Germline V gene sequence: CDR1 SGHVS, CDR2 FNYEAQ. The V gene end was trimmed by 5 bases and the J gene end by 1 base; junction bases not matched to a gene: 10. CDR3 DNA: TGTGCCAGCAGCCCTACGGGAGGGACCTCATCCTACGAGCAGTACTTC. Translating it yields CASSPTGGTSSYEQYF.

V usage is TRBV9 and J usage is TRBJ2-1; the D is unclear. V lost 0 bases and J 8 bases, leaving 15 bases between the germline ends. The CDR3 has 15 residues. Germline loops: CDR1 SGDLS, CDR2 YYNGEE. The CDR3: CASSVVPGRGDEQFF. The CDR3 DNA reads as TGTGCCAGCAGCGTAGTGCCGGGTAGAGGCGATGAGCAGTTCTTC.

The chain couples TRBV24-1 to TRBJ2-1; possibly TRBD1 for D (5 bases). Trimming shortened V by 8 bases and J by 8 bases, and 15 bases separated the two germline ends. This CDR3 spans 13 amino acids. Germline lookup yields CDR1 KGHDR and CDR2 SFDVKD. The CDR3 protein is CATNPGSGHEQFF. CDR3 DNA sequence: TGTGCCACCAACCCAGGGTCCGGGCATGAGCAGTTCTTC.

This clonotype was counted between two and nine times. V gene TRBV11-2 combines with J gene TRBJ2-1; 9 nucleotides line up with TRBD2. CDR1 SGHAT and CDR2 FQNNGV come from the germline V gene. The CDR3 is 19 amino acids. V was pared by 2 bases and J by 0 bases, with 11 bases of the junction left unmatched. CDR3 nucleotide sequence: TGTGCCAGCAGCTTATACCCCCAGGAGCGGGGGGCCTCCTACAATGAGCAGTTCTTC. Its protein product is CASSLYPQERGASYNEQFF.

This clonotype was counted at least ten times. The rearrangement links TRBV7-8 to TRBJ2-2; perhaps D is TRBD1 or TRBD2 (5 bases each). The CDR3 has 15 residues. V was trimmed by 2 bases and J by 4 bases, leaving 11 bases between them. Germline CDR1 SGHVS, CDR2 FQNEAQ. The CDR3 region has the DNA TGTGCCAGCAGCTTATATCCGGGGACCACCGGGGAGCTGTTTTTT. Translation: CASSLYPGTTGELFF.

V is TRBV7-6 and J is TRBJ1-1, with D perhaps matching TRBD1 (5 bases). The V end was cut by 1 base, the J end by 0 bases, with 15 bases between. The CDR3 consists of 17 residues. Germline V gene sequence: CDR1 SGHVS, CDR2 FNYEAQ. The CDR3 DNA reads as TGTGCCAGCAGCTTAGTAGGGGCAGGGACCTTGAACACTGAAGCTTTCTTT. Translated: CASSLVGAGTLNTEAFF.

CDR3 bases: TGTGCCAGTAGTATAGAGCGGGGGGGCCTTCACGAGCAGTACTTC. Translated, it gives CASSIERGGLHEQYF. The chain joins TRBV19 to TRBJ2-7; 9 bases align to TRBD2. The junction had 5 bases not matched to a gene; V was cut back by 0 bases and J by 5 bases. CDR3 size: 15 residues. The germline V gene has CDR1 LNHDA and CDR2 SQIVND (reference sequence).

This clonotype turned up a few times. In DNA, the CDR3 is TGTGCCAGCAGCTTATTTCCCGTGTCCTACAATGAGCAGTTCTTC. Translated: CASSLFPVSYNEQFF. The chain combines TRBV7-2 with TRBJ2-1; D not resolved. This CDR3 contains 15 residues. The V and J ends lost 2 bases and 1 base respectively, with 9 bases between them. Germline loops: CDR1 SGHTA, CDR2 FQGNSA.

This chain connects TRBV6-2 or TRBV6-3 to TRBJ2-7, with D hard to call. This CDR3 is 12 amino acids long. Germline-derived CDR1 and CDR2 are MNHEY and SVGEGT. Trimming removed 6 bases from V and 4 bases from J, with 10 bases in between. The CDR3 DNA is TGTGCCAGCAGGATGGACGGTTACGAGCAGTACTTC. Protein sequence: CASRMDGYEQYF.

This clonotype turned up a few times. This sequence joins TRBV7-2 and TRBJ2-7; 8 bases are a match to TRBD2. Germline V gene sequence: CDR1 SGHTA, CDR2 FQGNSA. CDR3 length: 14 residues. J gave up 5 bases and V 2 bases, and 5 bases lay outside the gene matches. Written as DNA, the CDR3 is TGTGCCAGCAGCTTAAGGACTAGCTACGACGAGCAGTACTTC. As protein: CASSLRTSYDEQYF.

The gene calls are TRBV7-9 and TRBJ1-1, with TRBD1 as a possible D gene (6 bases). V was trimmed by 4 bases and J by 3 bases, leaving 12 bases between them. The CDR3 spans 14 residues. Germline assignment: CDR1 SEHNR and CDR2 FQNEAQ (reference sequence). For the CDR3, the DNA is TGTGCCAGCAGCTCGGGGGGCGTGGACACTGAAGCTTTCTTT. Protein sequence: CASSSGGVDTEAFF.

This chain joins TRBV12-3 or TRBV12-4 and TRBJ1-5; 8 bases fit TRBD1. The V segment lost 7 bases and the J segment 8 bases; nucleotides outside the gene matches: 7. CDR3 length: 13 amino acids. CDR3: CASNDRGRKPQHF. The DNA of the CDR3 is TGTGCCAGCAATGACAGGGGAAGAAAGCCCCAGCATTTT.

The DNA for the CDR3 is TGTGCCAGCAGTTACTCGAGACAGTATAATGAAAAACTGTTTTTT. Translation: CASSYSRQYNEKLFF. This sequence joins TRBV6-5 and TRBJ1-4; tentatively, D is TRBD1 (5 bases). The V and J ends lost 0 bases and 4 bases respectively, with 9 bases between them. The CDR3 spans 15 residues. CDR1 is MNHEY and CDR2 is SVGAGI in the germline V gene.

The V gene is TRBV11-2, the J gene TRBJ2-3; a weak D match, TRBD2 (6 bases). CDR1 is SGHAT and CDR2 is FQNNGV in the germline V gene. Trimming removed 7 bases at V and 3 bases at J, with 23 bases between. CDR3 length: 17 amino acids. The CDR3 reads CASTIGSGSRNTDTQYF. CDR3 bases: TGTGCCAGCACGATAGGTTCCGGGAGTCGTAATACAGATACGCAGTATTTT.